The T cell receptor (beta chain) under discussion was sequenced for a study of T cells after yellow fever vaccination. The TCR cDNA carried a universal primer site and UMIs from 5'RACE template switching. TCRdb used MiXCR to reprocess the 5' RACE reads, holding one entry per CDR3 protein. The sample records hundreds of thousands of distinct CDR3 sequences, roughly 12% being singletons. V was shortened by 4 bases and J by 4 bases, with 14 bases between the two germline ends. The CDR3 spans 15 residues. Germline loops: CDR1 SGHRS, CDR2 YFSETQ. This clonotype turned up a few times. The chain has TRBV5-1 and TRBJ2-2; D gene uncertain. The TCR was taken from a young man who received the YFV17D yellow fever vaccine. This material consisted of PBMCs, taken on the day of the yellow fever booster vaccination. In DNA, the CDR3 is TGCGCCAGCAGCCCCGGAGAGGTTTTCACCGGGGAGCTGTTTTTT. This gives the protein CASSPGEVFTGELFF.